The 16 T cell receptor beta chains below come from one sample, sequenced in a study of OX40 agonist ivuxolimab in advanced cancers. TCRdb's copy holds only in-frame clones and misses some; the assay was immunoSEQ multiplex PCR. The sample includes approximately 50,000 clones, about nine tenths seen only once; the top ten take 0.76%. This material consisted of CD4+ or CD8+ T cells sorted from blood, taken in a trial of the OX40 agonist ivuxolimab. These receptors were taken from an adult with an advanced solid tumor such as melanoma, head and neck, liver or kidney cancer.

This chain joins TRBV6-1 and TRBJ1-2; no clear D. Trimming took 2 bases from V and 6 from J, leaving 7 bases between them. The CDR3 loop spans 12 amino acids. The germline V gene has CDR1 MNHNS and CDR2 SASEGT. The CDR3 here is CASSEQVHGYTF. In DNA form, the CDR3 reads TGTGCCAGCAGTGAACAGGTCCATGGCTACACCTTC.

The genes are TRBV4-3 and TRBJ1-4, with a possible D match to TRBD1 (5 bases). Germline CDR1 is LGHNA and CDR2 is YSLEER. V lost 5 bases and J 6 bases, leaving 19 bases between the germline ends. The CDR3 is 16 residues long. The CDR3 coding sequence is TGCGCCAGCAGCGGAGTTCGCGCAGGGTCGGATGAAAAACTGTTTTTT. This translates into CASSGVRAGSDEKLFF.

The chain uses TRBV25-1 and TRBJ2-1, with D possibly matching TRBD1 (6 bases). Germline values: CDR1 MGHDK, CDR2 SYGVNS. Deletions cut 4 bases from V and 0 bases from J, with 13 bases between. The CDR3 consists of 16 residues. The CDR3 DNA sequence: TGTGCCAGCAGTGGGTACAGGGCGAGCTCCTACAATGAGCAGTTCTTC. This sequence encodes CASSGYRASSYNEQFF.

This chain uses TRBV20-1 with TRBJ2-1; D gene unclear. The CDR3 covers 11 residues. V lost 0 bases to trimming and J lost 10 bases, with 7 bases between them. The germline CDR1 and CDR2 sequences are DFQATT and SNEGSKA (reference sequence). DNA for the CDR3: TGCAGTGCTAGAGATTGGCGAGAGCAGTTCTTC. Translation: CSARDWREQFF.

The chain joins TRBV5-4 to TRBJ1-1; TRBD1 matches 10 bases. V lost 4 bases to trimming and J lost 1 base; unmatched junction nucleotides: 1. CDR3 size: 14 residues. Germline V gene data show CDR1 as SGHNT and CDR2 as YYREEE (reference sequence). CDR3 residues: CASSRQGANTEAFF. For the CDR3, the DNA is TGTGCCAGCAGCCGACAGGGGGCGAACACTGAAGCTTTCTTT.

The rearrangement uses TRBV7-9 and TRBJ2-1; no clear D gene. V dropped 0 bases and J dropped 7 bases, with 7 bases sitting between them. CDR3 length equals 13 residues. The germline V gene encodes CDR1 SEHNR and CDR2 FQNEAQ (reference sequence). The CDR3 protein is CASSLASWNEQFF. CDR3 nucleotides: TGTGCCAGCAGCTTAGCTAGCTGGAATGAGCAGTTCTTC.

V is TRBV21-1 and J is TRBJ1-1. TRBV21-1 is designated a pseudogene. The CDR3 contains 14 residues. DNA for the CDR3: TGTGCCAGCAGCAAAGGATCCCTACCCACTGAAGCTTTCTTT. Its translation: CASSKGSLPTEAFF.

The chain combines TRBV7-3 with TRBJ1-1; D gene uncertain. The CDR3 runs 13 residues. V was trimmed by 4 bases and J by 1 base, leaving 7 bases between them. Germline values: CDR1 SGHTA, CDR2 FQGTGA. The CDR3 spells CASSSVKNTEAFF. The CDR3 coding sequence is TGTGCCAGCAGCTCAGTAAAGAACACTGAAGCTTTCTTT.

The rearrangement links TRBV15 to TRBJ2-4; D remains ambiguous. This CDR3 is 14 amino acids long. Germline-derived CDR1 and CDR2 are LNHNV and YYDKDF (reference sequence). V shed 0 bases and J shed 9 bases, with 12 bases lying between them. The CDR3: CATSRDKSTGIQYF. As DNA, the CDR3 is TGTGCCACCAGCAGAGATAAATCCACGGGCATTCAGTACTTC.

This clone was seen more than once but under ten times. The chain joins TRBV5-5 to TRBJ1-3; no firm D call. Germline CDR1 SGHKS, CDR2 YYEKEE (reference sequence). The V end was cut by 4 bases, the J end by 9 bases, with 11 bases between. CDR3 length: 12 amino acids. The CDR3 coding sequence is TGTGCCAGCAGCCCTGAAGCTGCCACCATATATTTT. It codes for CASSPEAATIYF.

In its sample, this clone was seen once. The chain links TRBV9 to TRBJ2-5; 7 bases agree with TRBD2. V lost 0 bases and J lost 4; bases outside the gene matches: 6. This CDR3 comprises 15 residues. In germline, CDR1 is SGDLS, CDR2 YYNGEE. The chain's CDR3 is CASSVGEGLGETQYF. In DNA form, the CDR3 reads TGTGCCAGCAGCGTAGGGGAGGGGCTGGGAGAGACCCAGTACTTC.

The rearrangement uses TRBV7-2 and TRBJ2-1; 9 nucleotides align to TRBD1. The CDR3 runs to 15 residues. J lost 4 bases, V lost 5 bases, and 6 bases had no gene match. Germline V lookup: CDR1 SGHTA, CDR2 FQGNSA. The CDR3: CASSGGQGRYNEQFF. The CDR3 DNA sequence: TGTGCCAGCAGCGGGGGACAGGGACGGTACAATGAGCAGTTCTTC.

V and J are TRBV5-1 and TRBJ2-1; D is perhaps TRBD2 (6 bases). Germline CDR1 and CDR2: SGHRS and YFSETQ. The CDR3 covers 16 residues. V was cut by 2 bases and J by 2 bases, with 14 bases left in between. CDR3 nucleotide sequence: TGCGCCAGCAGCTTCTATGGCGGGGATCCCTACAATGAGCAGTTCTTC. Its protein is CASSFYGGDPYNEQFF.

This clone appeared once. V gene TRBV27 combines with J gene TRBJ1-2; tentatively, D is TRBD1 (5 bases). Germline V gene data show CDR1 as MNHEY and CDR2 as SMNVEV (reference sequence). This CDR3 region has 12 residues. V gave up 4 bases and J gave up 4 bases, with 7 bases separating them. This CDR3 is CASSSQGYGYTF. CDR3 sequence (DNA): TGTGCCAGCAGTTCCCAGGGCTATGGCTACACCTTC.

The V call is TRBV18, the J call TRBJ2-7; D gene ambiguous. CDR3 length: 15 residues. V was clipped by 0 bases and J by 4 bases, with 13 bases between them. Germline loops: CDR1 KGHSH, CDR2 LQKENI. The CDR3 DNA reads TGTGCCAGCTCACCACCATCCGCTGGGGTATACGAGCAGTACTTC. It encodes CASSPPSAGVYEQYF. Full variable domain (outside the CDR3, taken from reference TRBV18 and TRBJ2-7): NAGVMQNPRHLVRRRGQEARLRCSPMKGHSHVYWYRQLPEEGLKFMVYLQKENIIDESGMPKERFSAEFPKEGPSILRIQQVVRGDSAAYFCASSPPSAGVYEQYFGPGTRLTVT.

The V gene is TRBV29-1, the J gene TRBJ2-1, with 11 bases that match TRBD2. From germline, CDR1 is SQVTM and CDR2 ANQGSEA. V dropped 6 bases and J dropped 10; count of bases not matched to a gene: 8. This CDR3 has 13 residues. CDR3 DNA: TGCAGCGTAGTAGCGGGAGGGCCGTGGGAGCAGTTCTTC. Amino acid sequence: CSVVAGGPWEQFF.